One sample yielded the 30 T cell receptor beta chains listed below, sequenced in a study of T cell responses to AZD1222 COVID-19 vaccine (dated by TCRdb to the early 2020s). Library preparation was by the immunoSEQ multiplex PCR assay. Held by TCRdb, this immuneACCESS table contains in-frame sequences only and omits some clones. Under half of the omission traces to an unresolved V gene where checked; the cause of the rest is unknown. This sample has around 130,000 clones in its table, and 85% to 90% of those were observed once. Less than 15% of the sample rests with the top ten. The sample's time point label, decoded: baseline before first vaccination. Sample: peripheral blood, taken on day 0 of AZD1222 vaccination. The receptor set was obtained from an adult in good health.

The chain employs TRBV9 and TRBJ1-2, with 8 bases fitting TRBD1. The germline gives CDR1 SGDLS, CDR2 YYNGEE. V was clipped by 0 bases and J by 4 bases; unmatched bases: 5. The CDR3 loop spans 15 amino acids. In DNA form, the CDR3 reads TGTGCCAGCAGCGTAGGAGGTGGACAGGGCTATGGCTACACCTTC. Protein sequence: CASSVGGGQGYGYTF.

CDR3 bases: TGTGCCACCAGCAGTAGAATTACAGGGTCGCCCCAGCATTTT. Translated: CATSSRITGSPQHF. The rearrangement uses TRBV15 and TRBJ1-5; a weak D match, TRBD1 (6 bases). V was trimmed by 3 bases and J by 9 bases, leaving 15 bases between them. The CDR3 consists of 14 residues. Germline CDR1 LNHNV, CDR2 YYDKDF (reference sequence).

This rearrangement joins TRBV11-2 to TRBJ2-4; 9 nucleotides align to TRBD2. Germline lookup yields CDR1 SGHAT and CDR2 FQNNGV. Trimming at V came to 6 bases and at J to 0 bases, leaving 9 bases not matched to a gene. The CDR3 has 17 residues. The CDR3 region has the DNA TGTGCCAGCAGATTCGCGGGGGGGCTAAGAGCCAAAAACATTCAGTACTTC. It is translated as CASRFAGGLRAKNIQYF.

The chain recombines TRBV6-5 with TRBJ2-7; TRBD1 matches at 9 bases. The CDR3 has 14 amino acids. CDR1 and CDR2 from the germline V gene are MNHEY and SVGAGI. The V segment lost 6 bases and the J segment 2 bases; nucleotides outside the gene matches: 5. The CDR3 loop reads CASSRQGGAYEQYF. Here the CDR3 DNA reads TGTGCCAGCAGCAGACAGGGGGGGGCCTACGAGCAGTACTTC.

This clone appeared a single time. The V gene is TRBV7-6, the J gene TRBJ2-3; perhaps TRBD1 as D (5 bases). The CDR3 contains 15 residues. V lost 6 bases to trimming and J lost 5 bases, with 18 bases between them. In germline, CDR1 is SGHVS, CDR2 FNYEAQ. The CDR3 spells CASSSGMGWKDTQYF. As DNA, the CDR3 is TGTGCCAGCAGTTCAGGGATGGGGTGGAAAGATACGCAGTATTTT. Supplemented by reference TRBV7-6 and TRBJ2-3, the full variable domain reads GAGVSQSPRYKVTKRGQDVALRCDPISGHVSLYWYRQALGQGPEFLTYFNYEAQQDKSGLPNDRFSAERPEGSISTLTIQRTEQRDSAMYRCASSSGMGWKDTQYFGPGTRLTVL.

The chain employs TRBV19 and TRBJ2-2; weak D call: TRBD2 (6 bases). The germline V gene has CDR1 LNHDA and CDR2 SQIVND (reference sequence). V was cut by 8 bases and J by 2 bases, with 21 bases left in between. The CDR3 length is 17 residues. The DNA for the CDR3 is TGTGCCAGTCGTGATGGTCGGGGGAAAACCAACACCGGGGAGCTGTTTTTT. Translated, it gives CASRDGRGKTNTGELFF.

The chain recombines TRBV19 with TRBJ1-5, with D perhaps TRBD1 (5 bases). The CDR3 runs 14 residues. V was cut by 5 bases and J by 4 bases, with 12 bases left in between. The V gene's germline CDR1 is LNHDA and CDR2 SQIVND (reference sequence). The CDR3 is CASSLTAMNQPQHF. CDR3 bases: TGTGCCAGTAGTTTGACAGCCATGAATCAGCCCCAGCATTTT.

The chain combines TRBV2 with TRBJ2-7, with TRBD1 as a possible D gene (5 bases). The germline V gene encodes CDR1 SNHLY and CDR2 FYNNEI. CDR3 length: 13 residues. Deletions cut 2 bases from V and 7 bases from J, with 12 bases between. The DNA for the CDR3 is TGTGCCAGCAGTGAATCAGGGCACGGGGAGCAGTACTTC. Its protein is CASSESGHGEQYF.

The chain employs TRBV4-3 and TRBJ2-7; D uncertain. Germline V gives CDR1 LGHNA, CDR2 YSLEER. This CDR3 is 15 amino acids long. Trimming pared 0 bases from V and 0 bases from J, leaving 9 bases between. CDR3: CASSQDWAVSYEQYF. The CDR3 DNA follows: TGCGCCAGCAGCCAAGATTGGGCCGTCTCCTACGAGCAGTACTTC.

This chain uses TRBV29-1 with TRBJ2-6; D not certain. V was trimmed by 8 bases and J by 0 bases, leaving 5 bases between them. Germline V gene lookup returns CDR1 SQVTM and CDR2 ANQGSEA. This CDR3 region has 12 residues. The CDR3, as DNA: TGCAGCACAGCCTCTGGGGCCAACGTCCTGACTTTC. Translation: CSTASGANVLTF.

This chain links TRBV5-5 with TRBJ2-1; a possible D gene is TRBD2 (6 bases). V was clipped by 1 base and J by 4 bases, with 9 bases between them. Germline CDR1 and CDR2: SGHKS and YYEKEE (reference sequence). CDR3 length: 14 amino acids. In DNA, the CDR3 is TGTGCCAGCAGCTTGCTAGCGCAGTACAATGAGCAGTTCTTC. Residues: CASSLLAQYNEQFF.

The chain links TRBV5-4 to TRBJ1-2; no firm D call. The germline gives CDR1 SGHNT, CDR2 YYREEE (reference sequence). The CDR3 covers 13 residues. V was cut by 1 base and J by 5 bases, with 9 bases left in between. The CDR3 reads CASSLSRRYGYTF. CDR3 sequence (DNA): TGTGCCAGCAGCTTGAGTCGGCGGTATGGCTACACCTTC. The full variable domain, rest sourced from reference TRBV5-4 and TRBJ1-2, is ETGVTQSPTHLIKTRGQQVTLRCSSQSGHNTVSWYQQALGQGPQFIFQYYREEENGRGNFPPRFSGLQFPNYSSELNVNALELDDSALYLCASSLSRRYGYTFGSGTRLTVV.

The chain employs TRBV6-5 and TRBJ2-7; perhaps TRBD2 as D (7 bases). Germline V gene data show CDR1 as MNHEY and CDR2 as SVGAGI. The germline V and J ends were trimmed by 0 bases and 3 bases, with 15 bases remaining between them. This CDR3 contains 16 residues. The CDR3 protein is CASSYSAGHRNYEQYF. The DNA of the CDR3 is TGTGCCAGCAGTTACTCAGCGGGACATAGGAACTACGAGCAGTACTTC.

J is TRBJ2-7 and V is TRBV28; 9 nucleotides align to TRBD1. The CDR3 consists of 18 residues. The germline gives CDR1 MDHEN, CDR2 SYDVKM. J lost 4 bases, V lost 5 bases, and 18 bases had no gene match. The CDR3: CASSLTTPSGTGLYEQYF. CDR3 sequence (DNA): TGTGCCAGCAGTCTTACTACCCCCTCCGGGACAGGGCTATACGAGCAGTACTTC.

This chain uses TRBV30 with TRBJ2-7; 13 nucleotides agree with TRBD2. The CDR3 is 14 amino acids. CDR1 is GTSNPN, CDR2 SVGIG, per germline (reference sequence). V was clipped by 3 bases and J by 2 bases; unmatched bases: 1. As DNA, the CDR3 is TGTGCCTGGAGGGGACTAGCGGGACCCTACGAGCAGTACTTC. Translation: CAWRGLAGPYEQYF.

This sequence joins TRBV19 and TRBJ2-1; 9 bases fit TRBD2. The germline V gene encodes CDR1 LNHDA and CDR2 SQIVND (reference sequence). This CDR3 is built from 15 residues. V gave up 5 bases and J gave up 3 bases; unmatched junction bases: 5. This chain's CDR3 is CASSLSGRLYNEQFF. CDR3 bases: TGTGCCAGTAGTCTTAGCGGGAGACTCTACAATGAGCAGTTCTTC.

The count of this clone is one. The chain links TRBV11-2 to TRBJ1-3; no clear D gene. The CDR3 sequence is 13 residues long. The V gene lost 7 bases and the J gene lost 0 bases, with 7 bases spanning the gap. Germline V lookup: CDR1 SGHAT, CDR2 FQNNGV. The CDR3 sequence: CASNYNSGNTIYF. As DNA, the CDR3 is TGTGCCAGCAACTATAACTCTGGAAACACCATATATTTT.

The V call is TRBV4-1, the J call TRBJ2-5; D is perhaps TRBD2 (6 bases). Germline CDR1 reads MGHRA; CDR2 reads YSYEKL. The V gene lost 0 bases and the J gene lost 5 bases, with 13 bases spanning the gap. This CDR3 comprises 15 residues. Here the CDR3 reads CASSQDGSSVETQYF. The DNA for the CDR3 is TGCGCCAGCAGCCAAGATGGCTCTAGCGTGGAGACCCAGTACTTC.

The chain recombines TRBV9 with TRBJ1-5; 7 bases match TRBD1. V was clipped by 2 bases and J by 8 bases; unmatched bases: 7. The CDR3 is made up of 14 amino acids. CDR1 SGDLS and CDR2 YYNGEE come from the germline V gene. As DNA, the CDR3 is TGTGCCAGCAGCGTCTCACAGGGGCGTGAGCCCCAGCATTTT. Protein product: CASSVSQGREPQHF.

CDR3 protein: CASCNGDLNTDTQYF. The CDR3 bases are TGTGCCAGCTGTAATGGTGATCTCAACACAGATACGCAGTATTTT. The J gene is TRBJ2-3, the V gene TRBV2; no clear D gene. Germline V lookup: CDR1 SNHLY, CDR2 FYNNEI. This CDR3 has 15 residues. V was shortened by 8 bases and J by 2 bases, with 17 bases between the two germline ends.

The chain couples TRBV7-9 to TRBJ1-1, with D unclear. Germline assignment: CDR1 SEHNR and CDR2 FQNEAQ (reference sequence). Trimming took 5 bases from V and 2 from J, leaving 9 bases between them. The CDR3 runs to 13 residues. The CDR3 sequence is CASSHSGNTEAFF. CDR3 bases: TGTGCCAGCAGCCACAGTGGTAACACTGAAGCTTTCTTT. Full variable domain (remainder filled in from reference TRBV7-9 and TRBJ1-1): DTGVSQNPRHKITKRGQNVTFRCDPISEHNRLYWYRQTLGQGPEFLTYFQNEAQLEKSRLLSDRFSAERPKGSFSTLEIQRTEQGDSAMYLCASSHSGNTEAFFGQGTRLTVV.

DNA for the CDR3: TGTGCCAGCAGCACCAGGACAGGGGGTATGTACGAGCAGTACTTC. The encoded protein is CASSTRTGGMYEQYF. V and J are TRBV21-1 and TRBJ2-7; TRBD1, the D gene given by the table, was not confirmed from the DNA. TRBV21-1 is classified as a pseudogene. The CDR3 length is 15 residues.

This sequence joins TRBV27 and TRBJ1-2; 7 bases align to TRBD1. The germline V gene encodes CDR1 MNHEY and CDR2 SMNVEV (reference sequence). After removal of 2 bases from V and 3 bases from J, the junction contained 3 bases not matched to a gene. This CDR3 is built from 14 residues. CDR3 in DNA: TGTGCCAGCAGTTTAATAGGGGGCCACTATGGCTACACCTTC. Amino acids: CASSLIGGHYGYTF.

The genes are TRBV4-1 and TRBJ1-2; D ambiguous. V lost 0 bases and J 7 bases, leaving 12 bases between the germline ends. The CDR3 runs 14 residues. Germline V gives CDR1 MGHRA, CDR2 YSYEKL. The CDR3 sequence is CASSQEMKTPGYTF. CDR3 bases: TGCGCCAGCAGCCAAGAAATGAAGACTCCTGGCTACACCTTC.

The chain employs TRBV6-5 and TRBJ1-1; D perhaps matches TRBD1 (6 bases). V was trimmed by 6 bases and J by 11 bases, leaving 16 bases between them. Germline V gives CDR1 MNHEY, CDR2 SVGAGI. The CDR3 has 12 amino acids. CDR3 sequence (DNA): TGTGCCAGCAGCGAGGGGGGGCATGCGGCTTTCTTT. It codes for CASSEGGHAAFF.

The rearrangement joins TRBV9 to TRBJ2-2, with 11 bases fitting TRBD2. J was trimmed by 2 bases and V by 0 bases; bases with no gene match: 6. Germline values: CDR1 SGDLS, CDR2 YYNGEE. This CDR3 comprises 18 residues. CDR3 amino acids: CASSVALAGGLNTGELFF. CDR3 DNA sequence: TGTGCCAGCAGCGTAGCCCTAGCGGGGGGCTTAAACACCGGGGAGCTGTTTTTT.

The rearrangement uses TRBV6-5 and TRBJ1-6; weak D call: TRBD1 (5 bases). The CDR3 contains 15 residues. Germline V lookup: CDR1 MNHEY, CDR2 SVGAGI. V shed 2 bases and J shed 10 bases, with 15 bases lying between them. The CDR3 region has the DNA TGTGCCAGCAGTTACGAATGGGACCAAAAGTCACCCCTCCACTTT. Protein product: CASSYEWDQKSPLHF.

The rearrangement uses TRBV19 and TRBJ2-7, with a tentative D call TRBD1 (5 bases). The CDR3 spans 13 residues. V was shortened by 5 bases and J by 5 bases, with 13 bases between the two germline ends. Germline assignment: CDR1 LNHDA and CDR2 SQIVND (reference sequence). The CDR3 region is CASSPTGWHEQYF. CDR3 nucleotide sequence: TGTGCCAGTAGTCCTACAGGTTGGCACGAGCAGTACTTC.

The chain is built from TRBV5-1 and TRBJ1-3; D uncertain. The V gene's germline CDR1 is SGHRS and CDR2 YFSETQ. The CDR3 has 16 residues. Trimming took 4 bases from V and 0 from J, leaving 14 bases between them. The CDR3 sequence: CASSVGLPSSGNTIYF. CDR3 nucleotides: TGCGCCAGCAGCGTAGGACTCCCTTCCTCTGGAAACACCATATATTTT.

CDR3 protein: CASSFLQGGETQYF. CDR3 sequence (DNA): TGTGCCAGCAGCTTTCTACAGGGTGGGGAGACCCAGTACTTC. The chain combines TRBV5-5 with TRBJ2-5, with a possible D match to TRBD1 (6 bases). V lost 2 bases to trimming and J lost 5 bases, with 13 bases between them. This CDR3 is built from 14 residues. Per the germline V gene, CDR1 is SGHKS and CDR2 is YYEKEE (reference sequence).